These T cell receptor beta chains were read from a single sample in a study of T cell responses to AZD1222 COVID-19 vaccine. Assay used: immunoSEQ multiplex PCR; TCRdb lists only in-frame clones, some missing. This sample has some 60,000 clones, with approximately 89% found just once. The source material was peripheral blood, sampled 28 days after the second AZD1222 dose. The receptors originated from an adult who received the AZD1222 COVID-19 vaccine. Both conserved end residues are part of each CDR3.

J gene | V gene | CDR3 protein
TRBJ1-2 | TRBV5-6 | CASSRRRGRLSGYGYTF
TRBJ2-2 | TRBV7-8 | CASSLDNTGELFF
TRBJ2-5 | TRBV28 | CASSLPAGTGKVETQYF
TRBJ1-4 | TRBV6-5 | CASTLKPPGVFF
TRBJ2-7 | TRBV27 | CASSLLGSEQYF
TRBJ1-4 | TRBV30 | CAWSVGVSGVGTNEKLFF
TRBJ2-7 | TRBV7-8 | CASSFSTFTYEQYF
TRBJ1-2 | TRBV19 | CASSTSGTRGSYTF
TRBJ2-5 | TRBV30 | CAWSQLQETQYF
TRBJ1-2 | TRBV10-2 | CASSVQGGGYTF
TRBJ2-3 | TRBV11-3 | CASSSARSGPDTQYF
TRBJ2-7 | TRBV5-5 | CASSARTGDNYEQYF